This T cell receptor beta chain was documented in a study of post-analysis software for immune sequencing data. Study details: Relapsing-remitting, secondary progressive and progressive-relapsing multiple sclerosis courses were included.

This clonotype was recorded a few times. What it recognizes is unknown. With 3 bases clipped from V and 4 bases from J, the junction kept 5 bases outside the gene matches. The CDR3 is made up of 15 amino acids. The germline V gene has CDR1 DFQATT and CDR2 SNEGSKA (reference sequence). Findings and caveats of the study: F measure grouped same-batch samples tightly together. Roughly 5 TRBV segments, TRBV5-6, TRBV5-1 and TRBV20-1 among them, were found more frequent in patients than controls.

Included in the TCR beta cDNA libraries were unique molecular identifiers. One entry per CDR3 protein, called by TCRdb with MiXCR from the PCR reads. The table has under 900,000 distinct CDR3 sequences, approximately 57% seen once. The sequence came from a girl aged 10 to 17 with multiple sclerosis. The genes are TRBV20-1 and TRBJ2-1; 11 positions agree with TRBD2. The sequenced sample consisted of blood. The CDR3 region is CSASPGTSGYNEQFF. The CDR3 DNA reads TGCAGTGCTAGTCCCGGGACTAGCGGTTACAATGAGCAGTTCTTC.